This T cell receptor beta chain was retrieved from a study of T cell repertoires in cytomegalovirus infection. The wider study: Use of recently identified HLA-C-restricted and well-studied HLA-B-restricted CMV epitopes was part of the study. Public TCR beta signature analysis indicated the presence of both CMV infection and matching HLA type. Study-wide results and caveats: Carriage of CMV together with the relevant HLA was identifiable through cumulative public TCR beta family frequency.

J lost 2 bases, V lost 6 bases, and 5 bases had no gene match. The CDR3 sequence is 14 residues long. Germline V gene sequence: CDR1 MDHEN, CDR2 SYDVKM. One entry per CDR3 protein, called by TCRdb with MiXCR from the reads. Here the sample spans approximately 990,000 distinct CDR3 sequences, 30% to 40% being singletons. Concerning this clonotype: Its antigen remains unidentified.

J is TRBJ2-5 and V is TRBV28; 8 bases are a match to TRBD2. This clonotype was obtained from a human donor in good health (CMV status not recorded). Some clones in this sample may be carry-over from other donors' samples. Here the sequenced sample was cultured CD8+ T cells from PBMCs, taken from culture after CMV antigen stimulation. The CDR3 is CASRLAGNQETQYF. The CDR3 bases are TGTGCCAGCAGGTTAGCGGGGAATCAAGAGACCCAGTACTTC.